This T cell receptor (beta chain) was recovered during a study of blood T cells in healthy people across ages. CDR3 length equals 14 residues. V dropped 2 bases and J dropped 2 bases, with 10 bases sitting between them. Per the germline V gene, CDR1 is SGHTA and CDR2 is FQGNSA. A J-beta primer mix and a sample-barcoded 5' primer were used in a second PCR of about 7 to 12 cycles. TCRdb re-derived calls from the 5' RACE reads in MiXCR, one entry per CDR3 protein. The table records approximately 800,000 distinct CDR3 sequences, roughly 25% of them present only once. A further study also used this sample, focusing on T cells of mothers and their children.

Sequencing input: blood. The clonotype comes from a boy aged 10-17 years in good health. This chain links TRBV7-2 with TRBJ2-7; D may be TRBD1 or TRBD2 (5 bases each). CDR3 protein: CASSLRGSPYEQYF. CDR3 DNA: TGTGCCAGCAGCTTACGGGGCAGCCCCTACGAGCAGTACTTC.